The clone carrying this T cell receptor beta chain was recorded many times. V was clipped by 0 bases and J by 6 bases, with 18 bases between them. The length of the CDR3 is 18 residues. These data belong to a study of early T cells in non-severe SARS-CoV-2 infection. Individual cDNA molecules received unique molecular identifiers during library preparation. From the 5' RACE reads, TCRdb called clonotypes with MiXCR, one entry per CDR3 protein. The table includes 80,000 or so distinct CDR3 sequences, around an eighth detected once. The chain links TRBV12-3 or TRBV12-4 to TRBJ1-6; TRBD1 is a possible D gene (5 bases). Specimen: whole blood. This sequence originates from an adult who was a healthcare worker with PCR-confirmed SARS-CoV-2 infection or an uninfected control (not recorded which). CDR3 DNA sequence: TGTGCCAGCAGTTTAGCGATTCTACAAGGGGTCTTTAATTCACCCCTCCACTTT. Protein: CASSLAILQGVFNSPLHF.